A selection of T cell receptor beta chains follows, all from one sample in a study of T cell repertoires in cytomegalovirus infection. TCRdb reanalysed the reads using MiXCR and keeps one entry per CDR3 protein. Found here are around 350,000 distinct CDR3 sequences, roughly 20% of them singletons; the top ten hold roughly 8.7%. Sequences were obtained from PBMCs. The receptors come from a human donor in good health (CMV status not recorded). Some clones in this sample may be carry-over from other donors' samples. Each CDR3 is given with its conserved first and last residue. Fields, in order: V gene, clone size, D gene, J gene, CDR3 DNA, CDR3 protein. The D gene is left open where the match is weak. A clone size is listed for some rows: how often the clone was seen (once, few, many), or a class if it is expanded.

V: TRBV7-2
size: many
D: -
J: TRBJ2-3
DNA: TGTGCCAGCAGCTTAGTGGCGTTCACAGATACGCAGTATTTT
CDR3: CASSLVAFTDTQYF

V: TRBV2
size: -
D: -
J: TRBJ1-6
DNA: TGTGCCAGCAGTGTGGAGTCTTGGGATTCACCCCTCCACTTT
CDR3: CASSVESWDSPLHF

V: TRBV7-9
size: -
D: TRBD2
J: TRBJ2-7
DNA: TGTGCCAGCAGCCACGGGACTAGCGGTCCCTACGAGCAGTACTTC
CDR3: CASSHGTSGPYEQYF

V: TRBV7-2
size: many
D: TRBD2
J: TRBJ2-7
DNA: TGTGCCAGCAGCACTACGGGACTAGCGGGAGAGTTGGGGCGCGAGCAGTACTTC
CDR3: CASSTTGLAGELGREQYF

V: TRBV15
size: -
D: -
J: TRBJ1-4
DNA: TGTGCCACCAGAATGCGATCTAATGAAAAACTGTTTTTT
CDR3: CATRMRSNEKLFF

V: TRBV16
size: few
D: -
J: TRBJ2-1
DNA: TGTGCCAGCAGCCAATTCGTGGGGAATGAGCAGTTCTTC
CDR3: CASSQFVGNEQFF

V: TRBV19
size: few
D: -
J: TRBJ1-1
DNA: TGTGCCAGTAGTTATACACAGGGCGGATCCGAAGCTTTCTTT
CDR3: CASSYTQGGSEAFF

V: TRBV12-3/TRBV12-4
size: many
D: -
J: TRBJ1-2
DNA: TGTGCCAGCAGTGCCCAACAGGTCCTCTACACCTTC
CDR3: CASSAQQVLYTF

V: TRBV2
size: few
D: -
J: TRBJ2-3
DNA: TGTGCCACACAGTTGGGGAGGTCCGGAGATACGCAGTATTTT
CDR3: CATQLGRSGDTQYF

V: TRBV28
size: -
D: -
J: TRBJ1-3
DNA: TGTGCCAGCAGTTCCAGGGGAGTGGACGGAAACACCATATATTTT
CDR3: CASSSRGVDGNTIYF

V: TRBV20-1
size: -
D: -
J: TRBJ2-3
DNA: TGCAGTGCTAGAGATGGGGGTAGCACAGATACGCAGTATTTT
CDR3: CSARDGGSTDTQYF

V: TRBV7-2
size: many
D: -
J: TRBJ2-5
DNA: TGTGCCAGCAGCCTAAACAGGGGACTGGAGACCCAGTACTTC
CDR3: CASSLNRGLETQYF

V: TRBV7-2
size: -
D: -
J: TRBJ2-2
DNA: TGTGCCATCAGCTTCTCACCGTTGAACACCGGGGAGCTGTTTTTT
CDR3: CAISFSPLNTGELFF

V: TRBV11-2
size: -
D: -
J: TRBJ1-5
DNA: TGTCCCAGCAGCTTAATCATGGACCAGCCCCAGCATTTT
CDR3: CPSSLIMDQPQHF

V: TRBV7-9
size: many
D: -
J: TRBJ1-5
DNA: TGTGCCAGCAGCTTAGAAGGGTTTGGAGCCCAGCATTTT
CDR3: CASSLEGFGAQHF

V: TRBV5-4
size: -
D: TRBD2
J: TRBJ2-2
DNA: TGTGCCAGCAGCTTGATTAGCGGGGGGGCCACCGGGGAGCTGTTTTTT
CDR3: CASSLISGGATGELFF

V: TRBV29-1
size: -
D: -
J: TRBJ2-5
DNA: TGCAGCGTTGAAATGCCCGACAGTGAGACCCAGTACTTC
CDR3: CSVEMPDSETQYF

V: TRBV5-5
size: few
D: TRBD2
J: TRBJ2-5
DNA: TGTGCCAGCAGCTTACTTAGACTAGCGGGGAAAGAGACCCAGTACTTC
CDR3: CASSLLRLAGKETQYF

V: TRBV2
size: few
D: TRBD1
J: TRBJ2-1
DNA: TGTGCCAGCAGTGAAGAAGGGACAGGCCCCGTCTTC
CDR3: CASSEEGTGPVF

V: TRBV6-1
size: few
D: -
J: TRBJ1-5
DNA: TGTGCCAGCAGATTGAATAGCAATCAGCCCCAGCATTTT
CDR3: CASRLNSNQPQHF

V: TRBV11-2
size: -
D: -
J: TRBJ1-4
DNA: TGTGCCAGCAGTCCCATGGCGACAACTAATGAAAAACTGTTTTTT
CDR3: CASSPMATTNEKLFF

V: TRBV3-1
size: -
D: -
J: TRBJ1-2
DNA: TGTGCCAGCAGCCAAGGCCGGGACACCTATGGCTACACCTTC
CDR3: CASSQGRDTYGYTF

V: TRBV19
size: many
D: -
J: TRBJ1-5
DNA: TGTGCCAGTAGTATAGGGGGTCAGCCCCAGCATTTT
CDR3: CASSIGGQPQHF

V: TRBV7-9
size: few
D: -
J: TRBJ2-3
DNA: TGTGCCAGCAGCTTTTCGCCAATCGTGGATACGCAGTATTTT
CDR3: CASSFSPIVDTQYF

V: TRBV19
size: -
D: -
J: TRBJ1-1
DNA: TGTGCCAGTAGTTCTCGACAGGTCACTGAAGCTTTCTTT
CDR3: CASSSRQVTEAFF

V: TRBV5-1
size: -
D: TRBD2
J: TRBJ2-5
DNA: TGCGCCAGCAGCACCCCGGGCAGCGGGAGGCAAGAGACCCAGTACTTC
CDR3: CASSTPGSGRQETQYF

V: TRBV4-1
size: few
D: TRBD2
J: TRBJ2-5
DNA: TGCGCCAGCAGCCTCCCGACTAGCGGGAGTGAGACCCAGTACTTC
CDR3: CASSLPTSGSETQYF

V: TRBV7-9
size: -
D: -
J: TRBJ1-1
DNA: TGTGCCAGCAGCTTTCCGGAATTGGTGAACACTGAAGCTTTCTTT
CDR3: CASSFPELVNTEAFF

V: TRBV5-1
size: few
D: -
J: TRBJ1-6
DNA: TGCGCCAGCAGCTTATATGGATCAACCTATAATTCACCCCTCCACTTT
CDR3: CASSLYGSTYNSPLHF

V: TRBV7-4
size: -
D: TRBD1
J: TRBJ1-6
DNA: TGTGCCAGCAGCTCGGACAGGGGTTATTCACCCCTCCACTTT
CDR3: CASSSDRGYSPLHF

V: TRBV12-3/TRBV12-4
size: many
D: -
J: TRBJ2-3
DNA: TGTGCCAGCAGCCGAAAGGTCCCCGATACGCAGTATTTT
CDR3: CASSRKVPDTQYF

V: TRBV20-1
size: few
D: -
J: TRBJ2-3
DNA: TGCAGTGCCCCACGGGGACCGATTACAGATACGCAGTATTTT
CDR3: CSAPRGPITDTQYF

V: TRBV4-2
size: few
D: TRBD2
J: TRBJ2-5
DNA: TGTGCCAGCAGCCAAGATTCAAGCGGGGCCCAAGAGACCCAGTACTTC
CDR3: CASSQDSSGAQETQYF

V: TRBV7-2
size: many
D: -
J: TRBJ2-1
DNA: TGTGCCAGCAGGTCCATGAGCGTCGTCTACAATGAGCAGTTCTTC
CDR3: CASRSMSVVYNEQFF

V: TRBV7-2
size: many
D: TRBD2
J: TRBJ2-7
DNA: TGTGCCAGCAGCCAGGGTCCCGCGGGAGGGTCCGAGCAGTACTTC
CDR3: CASSQGPAGGSEQYF

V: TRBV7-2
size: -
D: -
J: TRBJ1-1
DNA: TGTGCCACTACACCTGACAGTACAAACACTGAAGCTTTCTTT
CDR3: CATTPDSTNTEAFF

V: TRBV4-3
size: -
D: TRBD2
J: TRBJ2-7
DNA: TGCGCCAGCAGCCAAGATCTATGGACTAGTAGGGGAGCCCCCTACGAGCAGTACTTC
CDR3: CASSQDLWTSRGAPYEQYF

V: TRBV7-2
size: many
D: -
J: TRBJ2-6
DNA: TGTGCCAGCAGCTTCGGACGGGCTGGGGCCAACGTCCTGACTTTC
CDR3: CASSFGRAGANVLTF

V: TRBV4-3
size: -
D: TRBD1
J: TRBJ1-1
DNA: TGCGCCAGCAGCCAAGGTCCCGGGACAGACACTGAAGCTTTCTTT
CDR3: CASSQGPGTDTEAFF

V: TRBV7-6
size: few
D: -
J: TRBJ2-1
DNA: TGTGCCAGCAGCTTAGGGACGATGAATGAGCAGTTCTTC
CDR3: CASSLGTMNEQFF

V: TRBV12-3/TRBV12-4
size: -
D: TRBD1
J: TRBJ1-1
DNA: TGTGCCAGCAGAGGACAGGGGGGTGAAGCTTTCTTT
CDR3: CASRGQGGEAFF

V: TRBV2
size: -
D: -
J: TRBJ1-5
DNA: TGTGCCAGCAGCCCCCGTCAGACAGTACAGCCCCAGCATTTT
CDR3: CASSPRQTVQPQHF

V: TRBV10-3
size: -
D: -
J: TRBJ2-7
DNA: TGTGCCACGTCGGGTATATACGAGCAGTACTTC
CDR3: CATSGIYEQYF

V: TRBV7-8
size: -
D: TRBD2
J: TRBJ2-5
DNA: TGTGCCAGCAGATCTGGCCTGGCGGGAGACTTGATTCAAGAGACCCAGTACTTC
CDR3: CASRSGLAGDLIQETQYF

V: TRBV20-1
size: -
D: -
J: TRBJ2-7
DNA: TGCAGTGCCCGCTATGCGGGGGCGCATCGGGAGCAGTACTTC
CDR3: CSARYAGAHREQYF

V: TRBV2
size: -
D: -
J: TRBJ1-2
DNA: TGTGCCAGCAAGGGGGAGCCTAACTATGGCTACACCTTC
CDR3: CASKGEPNYGYTF

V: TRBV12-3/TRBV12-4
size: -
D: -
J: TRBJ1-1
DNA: TGTGCCAGCAGTTTAGTCGCCATGAACACTGAAGCTTTCTTT
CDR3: CASSLVAMNTEAFF

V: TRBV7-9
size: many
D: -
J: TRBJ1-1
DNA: TGTGCCAGCAGCTTTCAGGGTAGCACTGAAGCTTTCTTT
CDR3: CASSFQGSTEAFF

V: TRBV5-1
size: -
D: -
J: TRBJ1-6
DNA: TGCGCCAGCAGAATTTATGTCGGGAATTCACCCCTCCACTTT
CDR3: CASRIYVGNSPLHF

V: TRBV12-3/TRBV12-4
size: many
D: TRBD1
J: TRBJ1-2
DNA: TGTGCCAGCGGACAGGGGAGAGGAGGCTACACCTTC
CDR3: CASGQGRGGYTF

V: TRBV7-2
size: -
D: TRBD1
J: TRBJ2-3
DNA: TGTGCCAGCAGCTCCAGGGGGCCAAGCACAGATACGCAGTATTTT
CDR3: CASSSRGPSTDTQYF

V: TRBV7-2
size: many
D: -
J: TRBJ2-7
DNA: TGTGCCAGCAGCACGCGCCGGGACCACCACGAGCAGTACTTC
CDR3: CASSTRRDHHEQYF

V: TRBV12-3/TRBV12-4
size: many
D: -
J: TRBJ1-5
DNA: TGTGCCAGCAGTTTCTCCCTTAATCAGCCCCAGCATTTT
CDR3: CASSFSLNQPQHF

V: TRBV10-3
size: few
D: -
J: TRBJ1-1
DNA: TGTGCCATTGGGGGGATAGCTGAAGCTTTCTTT
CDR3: CAIGGIAEAFF

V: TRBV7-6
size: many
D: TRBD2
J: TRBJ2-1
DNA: TGTGCCAGCAGCTTAGGGGACTATGCGCTAGCGGGATTTAATGAGCAGTTCTTC
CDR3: CASSLGDYALAGFNEQFF

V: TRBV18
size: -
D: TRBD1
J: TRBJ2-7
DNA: TGTGCCAGCTCAACCGGGACAGGGGATTTCATCGAGCAGTACTTC
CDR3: CASSTGTGDFIEQYF

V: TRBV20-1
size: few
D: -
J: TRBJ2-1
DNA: TGCAGTGCTAGAGATGGTACTAGGCTCGATGAGCAGTTCTTC
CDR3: CSARDGTRLDEQFF

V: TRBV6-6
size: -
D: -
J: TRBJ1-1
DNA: TGTGCCAGCAGACAGGACACTGAAGCTTTCTTT
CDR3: CASRQDTEAFF

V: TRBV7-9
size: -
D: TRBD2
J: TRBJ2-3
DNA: TGTGCCACCCTCCTAGCGGGGGTGGGAGATACGCAGTATTTT
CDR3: CATLLAGVGDTQYF

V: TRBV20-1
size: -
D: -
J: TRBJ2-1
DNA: TGCAGTGCTAGAGTACTTGACAATGAGCAGTTCTTC
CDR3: CSARVLDNEQFF